This is a list of T cell receptor beta chains from one sample in a study of technical replicates of blood from several donors. TCRdb keeps only in-frame clones here, not all; method: immunoSEQ multiplex PCR. The table shows 79,000 or so clones, with roughly 90% occurring only once. The sample was T cells isolated from PBMCs. The receptor set was obtained from a human donor in good health. Both conserved end residues are part of each CDR3. A D gene is named only where the DNA matches it firmly. Expanded clones are given a class, and other clones once, few, many or no size at all.

-,TRBV2,TRBJ2-2,TRBD1,TGTGCCAGCAGAGACAGGGGGGCAAACACCGGGGAGCTGTTTTTT,CASRDRGANTGELFF
-,TRBV5-6,TRBJ1-5,-,TGTGCCAGCAGTCAACAGAACGCTAATCAGCCCCAGCATTTT,CASSQQNANQPQHF
-,TRBV6-5,TRBJ2-1,TRBD2,TGTGCCAGCAGTTACTCCCAGCGGGAGTACAATGAGCAGTTCTTC,CASSYSQREYNEQFF
-,TRBV29-1,TRBJ2-7,-,TGCAGCGTTGACCCAGGTGACTACGAGCAGTACTTC,CSVDPGDYEQYF
-,TRBV30,TRBJ1-2,TRBD1,TGTGCCTGGAAAGGACAGGGAGGGTACTATGGCTACACCTTC,CAWKGQGGYYGYTF
-,TRBV2,TRBJ2-2,-,TGTGCCAGCAGTGCGGACAGTGTTTATGCCGGGGAGCTGTTTTTT,CASSADSVYAGELFF
-,TRBV5-1,TRBJ2-1,TRBD2,TGCGCCAGCAGCGAGACTAGCGGCTACTACAATGAGCAGTTCTTC,CASSETSGYYNEQFF
-,TRBV19,TRBJ2-1,-,TGTGCCAGTAGTATAGACTCGGGATTGGAGCAGTTCTTC,CASSIDSGLEQFF
-,TRBV5-1,TRBJ2-2,-,TGCGCCAGCAGCTTGTCCCCACCGACAGAGGCCGGGGAGCTGTTTTTT,CASSLSPPTEAGELFF
-,TRBV28,TRBJ2-7,-,TGTGCCAGCAGTTTTGGGGCAGGGTCCAACGAGCAGTACTTC,CASSFGAGSNEQYF
-,TRBV6-5,TRBJ2-1,TRBD1,TGTGCCAGCAGTAACCAAGGACAGGGCTACAATGAGCAGTTCTTC,CASSNQGQGYNEQFF
-,TRBV2,TRBJ2-7,-,TGTGCCAGCAGTGATCGGGGAAGTTTCGTTCCGTTCAGTTCCTACGAGCAGTACTTC,CASSDRGSFVPFSSYEQYF
-,TRBV5-1,TRBJ2-5,TRBD2,TGCGCCAGCAGCTTGTCCTCTAGCGGGGGGGCCGAGGAAGAGACCCAGTACTTC,CASSLSSSGGAEEETQYF
-,TRBV5-6,TRBJ2-7,-,TGTGCCAGCAGCTTGTTCACAGGGAGCTCCTACGAGCAGTACTTC,CASSLFTGSSYEQYF
few,TRBV6-1,TRBJ1-4,-,TGTGCCAGCACCCTTTGGACAGTCGTTAATGAAAAACTGTTTTTT,CASTLWTVVNEKLFF
-,TRBV29-1,TRBJ2-2,TRBD2,TGCAGCGTTGAAGGACTAGCGGGAGGTCCCGACACCGGGGAGCTGTTTTTT,CSVEGLAGGPDTGELFF
-,TRBV18,TRBJ1-1,-,TGTGCCAGCCCAGGAGGGAACACTGAAGCTTTCTTT,CASPGGNTEAFF
-,TRBV28,TRBJ2-1,TRBD2,TGTGCCAGCAGTCTTCCGGGACTAGCAGAGCTGGAGCAGTTCTTC,CASSLPGLAELEQFF
-,TRBV2,TRBJ1-1,-,TGTGCCAGCAGAAGGGACTACGCGGACACTGAAGCTTTCTTT,CASRRDYADTEAFF
-,TRBV5-1,TRBJ1-6,-,TGCGCCAGCAGCTTGGCCGCGGGAAACCCCCCCGGAAATTCACCCCTCCACTTT,CASSLAAGNPPGNSPLHF
-,TRBV10-3,TRBJ1-3,-,TGTGCCGCGAAACAGGGTTCTGGAAACACCATATATTTT,CAAKQGSGNTIYF
-,TRBV5-5,TRBJ1-5,-,TGTGCCAGCAGCCTGGTGGGGGGTAGCAATCAGCCCCAGCATTTT,CASSLVGGSNQPQHF
-,TRBV15,TRBJ1-1,-,TGTGCCACCAGCAGCCCCGCTGACAGAGCAAACACTGAAGCTTTCTTT,CATSSPADRANTEAFF
-,TRBV4-1,TRBJ2-7,-,TGCGCCAGCAGCCAGCTCTCCGCGGGGCTAGCGCGCTACGAGCAGTACTTC,CASSQLSAGLARYEQYF
-,TRBV19,TRBJ2-7,-,TGTGCCAGTAGTAGGGGCCCGAGCTCCTACGAGCAGTACTTC,CASSRGPSSYEQYF
-,TRBV2,TRBJ1-1,TRBD1,TGTGCCAGCAGCCCCCGACAGGGGAACACTGAAGCTTTCTTT,CASSPRQGNTEAFF
once,TRBV5-1,TRBJ2-7,TRBD1,TGCGCCAGCAGCTCGGACAGGGGGCACGAGCAGTACTTC,CASSSDRGHEQYF
-,TRBV2,TRBJ2-5,-,TGTGCCAGCAGTGGTATCAGGGATTCCCAAGAGACCCAGTACTTC,CASSGIRDSQETQYF
-,TRBV7-3,TRBJ1-1,-,TGTGCCAGCAGCTTAACCGGGGGAGGGCAAGACACTGAAGCTTTCTTT,CASSLTGGGQDTEAFF
once,TRBV2,TRBJ1-4,-,TGTGCCAGCAGTGAATCTGATGAAAAACTGTTTTTT,CASSESDEKLFF
-,TRBV5-1,TRBJ2-3,TRBD2,TGCGCCAGCAGCTTGTCGCTCGGGGGGTCAGGCACAGATACGCAGTATTTT,CASSLSLGGSGTDTQYF
-,TRBV12-5,TRBJ1-4,-,TGTGCTAGTGGTTTGGGACTGACCCTGGATTTT,CASGLGLTLDF
once,TRBV7-8,TRBJ2-3,-,TGTGCCAGCACGAGAAGGGAGTCGATAGATACGCAGTATTTT,CASTRRESIDTQYF
-,TRBV5-1,TRBJ2-7,TRBD2,TGCGCCAGCAGCTTGGTGTTAGCGGGAGATTCCTACGAGCAGTACTTC,CASSLVLAGDSYEQYF
-,TRBV6-5,TRBJ2-5,-,TGTGCCAGCAGCCGCCGCGGGGCGCAAGAGACCCAGTACTTC,CASSRRGAQETQYF
-,TRBV15,TRBJ1-1,-,TGTGCCACCAGCAGAGGACCACAGGGAAGAAACACTGAAGCTTTCTTT,CATSRGPQGRNTEAFF
-,TRBV2,TRBJ1-1,TRBD1,TGTGCCAGCAGTGGTACCCTGGACAGGAAGGACACTGAAGCTTTCTTT,CASSGTLDRKDTEAFF
-,TRBV9,TRBJ2-5,-,TGTGCCAGCAGCGGCGCGTACCAAGAGACCCAGTACTTC,CASSGAYQETQYF
-,TRBV19,TRBJ2-5,-,TGTGCCAGTAGTATAGCTTTTCGAGAGACCCAGTACTTC,CASSIAFRETQYF
-,TRBV7-2,TRBJ2-5,TRBD2,TGTGCCAGCAGCCGGACTAGCGGGGGGCAAGAGACCCAGTACTTC,CASSRTSGGQETQYF
-,TRBV7-9,TRBJ2-7,-,TGTGCCAGCAGCTTCACCGTTACCGAGTCCTACGAGCAGTACTTC,CASSFTVTESYEQYF
-,TRBV5-4,TRBJ2-7,TRBD1,TGTGCCAGCAGAGGGGACAGGGGAGACTCCTACGAGCAGTACTTC,CASRGDRGDSYEQYF
few,TRBV5-1,TRBJ1-1,-,TGCGCCAGCAGCTGGAGGGGCGATGAAGCTTTCTTT,CASSWRGDEAFF
-,TRBV15,TRBJ1-3,TRBD1,TGTGCCACCAGCAGACACTCCCCGGGACAGGGGGTTATCACCATATATTTT,CATSRHSPGQGVITIYF
once,TRBV5-1,TRBJ2-1,TRBD1,TGCGCCAGCGGTCGGGACAGCAACAATGAGCAGTTCTTC,CASGRDSNNEQFF
-,TRBV28,TRBJ2-7,TRBD2,TGTGCCAGTTTAACATCTAGCGGGGGGACTTACGAGCAGTACTTC,CASLTSSGGTYEQYF
-,TRBV29-1,TRBJ2-1,-,TGCAGCGTCAGGCCCGCCACCAATACGCAGTTCTTC,CSVRPATNTQFF
few,TRBV7-9,TRBJ1-1,-,TGTGCCAGCAGCTTTCAAACTGAAGCTTTCTTT,CASSFQTEAFF
-,TRBV5-1,TRBJ2-6,TRBD1,TGCGCCAGCAGCTTGAGAACAGGGGTTGGTGGGGCCAACGTCCTGACTTTC,CASSLRTGVGGANVLTF
-,TRBV6-5,TRBJ2-1,TRBD2,TGTGCCAGCAGTTATGCGGGGGAGCCAAATGAGCAGTTCTTC,CASSYAGEPNEQFF
-,TRBV5-1,TRBJ2-7,-,TGCGCCAGCAGCCACGGTCTGCGGTACGAGCAGTACTTC,CASSHGLRYEQYF
-,TRBV30,TRBJ1-2,-,TGTGCCTGGAGTCGACAGGAGGTAGATGGCTACACCTTC,CAWSRQEVDGYTF
-,TRBV5-4,TRBJ2-2,TRBD1,TGTGCCAGCAGGGACAGGGCCGGCGGGGAGCTGTTTTTT,CASRDRAGGELFF